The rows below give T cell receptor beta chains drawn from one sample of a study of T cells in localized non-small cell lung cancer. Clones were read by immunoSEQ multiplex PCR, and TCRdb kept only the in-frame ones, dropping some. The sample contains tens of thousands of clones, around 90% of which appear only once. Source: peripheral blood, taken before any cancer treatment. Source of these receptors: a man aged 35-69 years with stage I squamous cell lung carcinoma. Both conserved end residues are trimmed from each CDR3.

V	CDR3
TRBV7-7	ASSSGLSSYNEQF
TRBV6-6	ASSAVGNTEAF
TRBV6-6	ASRGVGELF
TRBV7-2	ASGSRGGAYEQY
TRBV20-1	SASGSGEQY
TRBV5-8	ASSQGVSRTGELF
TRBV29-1	SVHEQGLNTEAF
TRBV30	ALQGATSTDTQY
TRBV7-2	ASSPGQGYGYT
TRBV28	ASGSGHSYNEQF
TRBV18	ASSPGTNPYEQY
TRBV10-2	ASSEQGDGQPQH
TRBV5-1	ASSFGQLEETQY
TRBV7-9	ASSFGGTNEKLF
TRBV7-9	ASSILAGERYEQY
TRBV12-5	ASGSGPSGTQY
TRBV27	ASSFSQGPRRAF
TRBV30	AWLRAQGSYEQY